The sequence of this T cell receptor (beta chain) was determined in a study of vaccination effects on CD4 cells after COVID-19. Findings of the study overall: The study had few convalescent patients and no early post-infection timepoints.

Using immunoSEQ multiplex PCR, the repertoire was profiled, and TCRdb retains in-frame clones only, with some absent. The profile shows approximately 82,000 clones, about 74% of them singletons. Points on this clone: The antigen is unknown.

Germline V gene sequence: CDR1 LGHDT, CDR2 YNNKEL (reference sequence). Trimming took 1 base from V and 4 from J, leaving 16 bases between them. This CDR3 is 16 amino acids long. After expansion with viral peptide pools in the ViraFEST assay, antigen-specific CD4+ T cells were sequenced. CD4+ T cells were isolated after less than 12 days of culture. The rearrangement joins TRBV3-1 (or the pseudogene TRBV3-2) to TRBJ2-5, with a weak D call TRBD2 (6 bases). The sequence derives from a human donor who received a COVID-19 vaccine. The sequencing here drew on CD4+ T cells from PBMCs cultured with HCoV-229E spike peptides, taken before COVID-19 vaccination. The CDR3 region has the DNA TGTGCCAGCAGCCAAGGTCCTAGCGCTGGGGGAGAGACCCAGTACTTC. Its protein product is CASSQGPSAGGETQYF.